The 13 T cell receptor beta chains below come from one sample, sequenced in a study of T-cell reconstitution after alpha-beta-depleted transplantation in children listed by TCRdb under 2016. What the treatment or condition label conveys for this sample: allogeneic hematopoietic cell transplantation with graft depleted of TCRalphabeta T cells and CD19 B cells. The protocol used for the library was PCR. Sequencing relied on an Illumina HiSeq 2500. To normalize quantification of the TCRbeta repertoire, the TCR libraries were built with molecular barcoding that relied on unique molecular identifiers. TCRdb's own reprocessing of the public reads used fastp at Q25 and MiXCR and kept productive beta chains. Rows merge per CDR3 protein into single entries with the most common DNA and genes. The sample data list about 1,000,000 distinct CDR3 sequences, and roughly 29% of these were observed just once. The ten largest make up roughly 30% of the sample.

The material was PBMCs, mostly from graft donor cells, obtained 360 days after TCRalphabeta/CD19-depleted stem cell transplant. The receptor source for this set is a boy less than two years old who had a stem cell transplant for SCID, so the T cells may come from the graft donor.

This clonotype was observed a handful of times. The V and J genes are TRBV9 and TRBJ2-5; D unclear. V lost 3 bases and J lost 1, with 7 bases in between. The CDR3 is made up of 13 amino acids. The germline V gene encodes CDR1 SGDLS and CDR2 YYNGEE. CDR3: CASSARSQETQYF. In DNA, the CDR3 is TGTGCCAGCAGCGCGCGGAGCCAAGAGACCCAGTACTTC.

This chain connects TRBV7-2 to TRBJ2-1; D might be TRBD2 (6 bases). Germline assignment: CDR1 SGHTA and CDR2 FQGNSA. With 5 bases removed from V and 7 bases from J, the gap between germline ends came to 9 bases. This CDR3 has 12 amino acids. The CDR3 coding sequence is TGTGCCAGCAGCACCCTAGCGAATGAGCAGTTCTTC. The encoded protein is CASSTLANEQFF. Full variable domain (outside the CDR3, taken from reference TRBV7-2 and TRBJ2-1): GAGVSQSPSNKVTEKGKDVELRCDPISGHTALYWYRQSLGQGLEFLIYFQGNSAPDKSGLPSDRFSAERTGGSVSTLTIQRTQQEDSAVYLCASSTLANEQFFGPGTRLTVL.

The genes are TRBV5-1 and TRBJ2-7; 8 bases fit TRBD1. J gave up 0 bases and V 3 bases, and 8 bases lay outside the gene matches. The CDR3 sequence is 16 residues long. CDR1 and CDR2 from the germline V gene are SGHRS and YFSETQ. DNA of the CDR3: TGCGCCAGCAGCTCGGCCCACAGGGGGAGCTCCTACGAGCAGTACTTC. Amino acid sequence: CASSSAHRGSSYEQYF. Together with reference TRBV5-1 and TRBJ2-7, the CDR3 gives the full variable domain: KAGVTQTPRYLIKTRGQQVTLSCSPISGHRSVSWYQQTPGQGLQFLFEYFSETQRNKGNFPGRFSGRQFSNSRSEMNVSTLELGDSALYLCASSSAHRGSSYEQYFGPGTRLTVT.

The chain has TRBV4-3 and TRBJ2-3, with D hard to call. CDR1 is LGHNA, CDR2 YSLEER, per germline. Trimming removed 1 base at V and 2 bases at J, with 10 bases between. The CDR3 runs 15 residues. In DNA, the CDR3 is TGCGCCAGCAGCCAAGCAGCCCTCTTCACAGATACGCAGTATTTT. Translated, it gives CASSQAALFTDTQYF.

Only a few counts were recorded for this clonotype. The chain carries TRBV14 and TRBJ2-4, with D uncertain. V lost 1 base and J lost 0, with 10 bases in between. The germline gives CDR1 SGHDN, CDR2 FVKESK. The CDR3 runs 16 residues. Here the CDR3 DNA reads TGTGCCAGCAGCCAAGGGCTGCGCGTAGCCAAAAACATTCAGTACTTC. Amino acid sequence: CASSQGLRVAKNIQYF.

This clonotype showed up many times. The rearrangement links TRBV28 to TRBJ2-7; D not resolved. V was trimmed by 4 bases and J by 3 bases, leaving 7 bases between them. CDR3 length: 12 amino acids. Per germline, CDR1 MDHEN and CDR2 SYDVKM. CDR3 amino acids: CASSSPGYEQYF. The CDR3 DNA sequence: TGTGCCAGCAGTTCCCCAGGCTACGAGCAGTACTTC.

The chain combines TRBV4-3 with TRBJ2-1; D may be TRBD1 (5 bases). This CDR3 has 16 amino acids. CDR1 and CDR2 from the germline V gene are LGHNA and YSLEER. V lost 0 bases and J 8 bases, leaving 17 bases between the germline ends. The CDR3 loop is CASSQDQGHSFDEQFF. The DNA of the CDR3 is TGCGCCAGCAGCCAAGACCAGGGTCACAGTTTCGATGAGCAGTTCTTC.

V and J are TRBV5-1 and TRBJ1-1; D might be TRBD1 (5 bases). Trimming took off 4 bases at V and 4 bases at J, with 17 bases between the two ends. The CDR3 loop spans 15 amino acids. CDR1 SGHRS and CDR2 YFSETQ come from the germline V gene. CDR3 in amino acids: CASSLTGEGSTEAFF. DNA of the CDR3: TGCGCCAGCAGCCTTACCGGCGAGGGGTCCACTGAAGCTTTCTTT. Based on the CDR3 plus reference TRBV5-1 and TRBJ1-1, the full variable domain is KAGVTQTPRYLIKTRGQQVTLSCSPISGHRSVSWYQQTPGQGLQFLFEYFSETQRNKGNFPGRFSGRQFSNSRSEMNVSTLELGDSALYLCASSLTGEGSTEAFFGQGTRLTVV.

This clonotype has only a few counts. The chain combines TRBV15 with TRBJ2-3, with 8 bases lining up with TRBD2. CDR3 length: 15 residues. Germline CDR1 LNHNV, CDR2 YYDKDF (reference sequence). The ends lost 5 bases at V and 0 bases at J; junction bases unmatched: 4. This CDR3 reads CATSPGGTSTDTQYF. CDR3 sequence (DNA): TGTGCCACCAGCCCGGGGGGGACTAGCACAGATACGCAGTATTTT.

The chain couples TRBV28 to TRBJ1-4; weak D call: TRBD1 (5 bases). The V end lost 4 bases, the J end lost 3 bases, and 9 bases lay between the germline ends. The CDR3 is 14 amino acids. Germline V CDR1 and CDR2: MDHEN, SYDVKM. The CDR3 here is CASSSRQSNEKLFF. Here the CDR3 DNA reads TGTGCCAGCAGTTCCCGACAGTCTAATGAAAAACTGTTTTTT.

CDR3 region: CASSFWDGDTQYF. The CDR3, as DNA: TGCGCCAGCAGCTTTTGGGATGGGGATACGCAGTATTTT. The J gene is TRBJ2-3, the V gene TRBV5-1; D is uncertain. Germline V gene sequence: CDR1 SGHRS, CDR2 YFSETQ. V was clipped by 2 bases and J by 6 bases, with 10 bases between them. This CDR3 is built from 13 residues.

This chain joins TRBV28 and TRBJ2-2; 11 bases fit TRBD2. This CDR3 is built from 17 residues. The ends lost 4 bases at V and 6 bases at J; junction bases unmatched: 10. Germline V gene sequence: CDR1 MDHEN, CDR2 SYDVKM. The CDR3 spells CASSSPGSGGAAGELFF. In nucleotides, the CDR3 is TGTGCCAGCAGTTCCCCGGGTAGCGGGGGGGCTGCCGGGGAGCTGTTTTTT.

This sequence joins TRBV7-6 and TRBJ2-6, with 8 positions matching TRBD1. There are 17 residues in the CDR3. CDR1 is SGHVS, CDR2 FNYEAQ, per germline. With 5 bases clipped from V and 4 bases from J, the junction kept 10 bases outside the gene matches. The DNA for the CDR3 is TGTGCCAGCAGCCCAGGGACAGGCTTAAGGGGGGCCAACGTCCTGACTTTC. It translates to CASSPGTGLRGANVLTF.